This T cell receptor beta chain was sequenced for a study of T-cell memory formation after mild COVID-19 (dated by TCRdb to the early 2020s). The study in broad terms: Most TCR sequence clusters were specific to one of the two donors. Two young, previously healthy adult volunteers, one female and one male, were included in the cohort. In two donors, T-cell clones that expanded and contracted after mild COVID-19 were followed by sequencing TCRalpha and TCRbeta repertoires longitudinally.

V gives up 0 bases and J gives up 0 bases, and the segment between their germline ends measures 11 bases. From its cysteine to its phenylalanine, the CDR3 spans 16 amino acids. Kept here is only the CDR3 DNA, which spans 48 bases and is read in frame from base 1. The germline V gene (reference sequence) supplies CDR1 LNHNV and CDR2 YYDKDF. As regards this clonotype: Its recognized antigen is unknown. Nothing much larger sits one base from this clone, and base qualities are not available.

Reads for this sample came from an Illumina NovaSeq 6000. TCRalpha and TCRbeta cDNA libraries were constructed by 5'RACE with constant-segment primers, with sample barcodes and unique molecular identifiers being introduced. Trizol reagent was used to extract RNA from every sample. Amplification of the libraries took two PCR steps, and the second step added a second sample barcode plus Illumina TruSeq adapters. The libraries were sequenced on an Illumina NovaSeq using 2 x 150 bp paired-end reads. As for the original processing: With migec v1.2.7, reads were demultiplexed and then collapsed into UMI-guided consensus sequences. Using mixcr v2.1.11, UMI consensuses were aligned to TRA and TRB V and J templates and then assembled into clonotypes. A clonotype was counted as expanded or contracted only when both edgeR and NoisET called the clonotype significant, with the noise models trained on biological replicates. edgeR calls used a false discovery rate-adjusted p below 0.01 and a log2 fold-change threshold of 1. As an exploratory analysis of dynamics, max-normalized trajectories of the 1000 most abundant clonotypes were examined by PCA with hierarchical clustering. Separately sequenced CD4+ and CD8+ repertoires were used to assign the CD4 or CD8 phenotype of responding clones. TCRdb reworked the public reads: Q25 trimming with fastp, MiXCR clone assembly, productive beta chains retained. Entries are consolidated by CDR3 protein sequence, retaining the most common genes and DNA. The V and J calls were not made by the authors but by TCRdb's processing. The sample contains a few hundred thousand distinct CDR3 sequences, around a sixth of them found a single time. About a fifth of the sample goes to the ten largest clones.

The full study reports these points: Contracting CD4+ clones were found mainly in CM and EM memory subsets, while CD8+ clones were enriched in EMRA. From day 15 to 85, contracting clones showed balanced CD4/CD8 phenotypes, whereas a second wave of clones that expanded from day 15 to 37 leaned towards CD4+. Whether the second-wave clones peaking on day 37 were SARS-CoV-2 specific was not confirmed. Only a couple of mild cases were covered by the study, and larger cohorts that include severe cases with pre-infection samples were considered necessary. Some responding clones were detected in pre-infection memory, suggesting pre-existing cross-reactive memory T cells joined the SARS-CoV-2 response.

Ficoll-Paque density gradient centrifugation was used to isolate PBMCs. The clonotype originates from a man between 18 and 35 years old who had mild COVID-19 (a few samples of this study predate the infection). The sample titles of this study are shuffled in the database, so cell type and time point are left out; the donor was told from shared clones. The sequence joins TRBV15 to TRBJ1-2, with no confidently assigned D gene. What was sequenced was PBMCs or a T cell subset sorted from them (not recorded which). The CDR3 has the sequence CATSRDLAGSNYGYTF. The sequenced DNA: TGTGCCACCAGCAGAGATCTGGCAGGTTCTAACTATGGCTACACCTTC.